The entry below describes one T cell receptor beta chain. Antigen specificity is unknown. Per germline, CDR1 MNHEY and CDR2 SMNVEV (reference sequence). The length of the CDR3 is 15 residues. The data were obtained in a study of cytomegalovirus exposure and HLA in healthy donors. Study outcomes and limitations: Most sequenced TCRs were rare (though some public TCRs occurred in many donors). Indistinguishable V segments such as TRBV6-2 and TRBV6-3 were excluded. A prior analysis recorded that most TCR beta V segments were productive about 87% or about 30% of the time.

With 60 Vbeta and 13 Jbeta primers, the PCR was carried out. The method was immunoSEQ multiplex PCR; TCRdb's version includes in-frame clones alone and lacks a portion of them. The sample lists under 200,000 clones, around 79% seen once, with approximately 0.47% in the top ten. Source material: PBMCs. V and J are TRBV27 and TRBJ2-5, with D maybe TRBD1 (6 bases). The J call is in doubt because the DNA end fits TRBJ2-7 better. The sequence was obtained from a woman aged 45-59 years in good health and CMV-seronegative. The CDR3 region has the DNA TGTGCCAGCAGTTTGTACCGGATACAGGGATACGAGCAGTACTTC. This codes for CASSLYRIQGYEQYF.